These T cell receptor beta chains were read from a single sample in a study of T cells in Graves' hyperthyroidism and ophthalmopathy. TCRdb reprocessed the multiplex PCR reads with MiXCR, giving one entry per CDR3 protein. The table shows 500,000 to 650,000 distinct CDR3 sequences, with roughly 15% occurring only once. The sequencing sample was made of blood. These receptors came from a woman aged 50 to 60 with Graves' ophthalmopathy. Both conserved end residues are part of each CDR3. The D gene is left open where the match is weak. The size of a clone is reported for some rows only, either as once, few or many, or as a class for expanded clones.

TGTGCCAGCAGTTACGTTACAGTGAACACTGAAGCTTTCTTT | CASSYVTVNTEAFF | TRBJ1-1 | TRBV6-2/TRBV6-3 | NA | many
TGTGCCAGCAGTTACTATACTAGCGGGACAGAGACCCAGTACTTC | CASSYYTSGTETQYF | TRBJ2-5 | TRBV6-5 | TRBD2 | many
TGTGCCAGCAGCCAAGGCGGTTTTCGGCCCCAGCATTTT | CASSQGGFRPQHF | TRBJ1-5 | TRBV3-1 | NA | many
TGTGCCAGCAGCCCCGACACGTGGGCCTATGGCTACACCTTC | CASSPDTWAYGYTF | TRBJ1-2 | TRBV12-3/TRBV12-4 | NA | many
TGCAGCGTTAAGTTAACGGTGCCCGTGGGGGAGCTGTTTTTT | CSVKLTVPVGELFF | TRBJ2-2 | TRBV29-1 | NA | NA
TGTGATTCAGTCCTCCTTTATAGCAATCAGCCCCAGCATTTT | CDSVLLYSNQPQHF | TRBJ1-5 | TRBV6-1 | NA | NA
TGCGCCAGCAGCCAAGTACGGCCTGGGGGAAACACTGAAGCTTTCTTT | CASSQVRPGGNTEAFF | TRBJ1-1 | TRBV4-3 | NA | NA
TGTGCCAGCAGTTTATTAAGTCAAGAGACCCAGTACTTC | CASSLLSQETQYF | TRBJ2-5 | TRBV28 | NA | many
TGCAGTGCTAGAGACCCGGGACAGGGGGCGGGAGAGCAGTACTTC | CSARDPGQGAGEQYF | TRBJ2-7 | TRBV20-1 | TRBD1 | many
TGTGCCAGTAGTATATCCGGGGAGACCCAGTACTTC | CASSISGETQYF | TRBJ2-5 | TRBV19 | NA | few
TGTGCCTGGAGTGTGGGCGGGAGTTCAAAGGAGCAGTTCTTC | CAWSVGGSSKEQFF | TRBJ2-1 | TRBV30 | TRBD2 | many
TGCAGTGCTAGAGATCCCGGGGGTCTATCTGATGAAAAACTGTTTTTT | CSARDPGGLSDEKLFF | TRBJ1-4 | TRBV20-1 | NA | many
TGTGCCAGCAGCTTAACCCTTAACAATGAGCAGTTCTTC | CASSLTLNNEQFF | TRBJ2-1 | TRBV7-6 | NA | many
TGTGCCTGGGTGGAAGGGAATGAGCAGTTCTTC | CAWVEGNEQFF | TRBJ2-1 | TRBV30 | NA | NA
TGTGCCAGCAGCTTCCCCGGGAGGACTGTGAACACTGAAGCTTTCTTT | CASSFPGRTVNTEAFF | TRBJ1-1 | TRBV7-2 | NA | many
TGTGCCAGCAGTTCGACTAGCGGGAATGCTGGGGAGCTGTTTTTT | CASSSTSGNAGELFF | TRBJ2-2 | TRBV28 | TRBD2 | few
TGTGCCAGCAGTCATGGACTAGTTCTCAGCACAGATACGCAGTATTTT | CASSHGLVLSTDTQYF | TRBJ2-3 | TRBV6-2/TRBV6-3 | TRBD2 | many
TGTGCCATCAAGGTCGGTTATGGCGACACTGAAGCTCTCTTT | CAIKVGYGDTEALF | TRBJ1-1 | TRBV10-3 | NA | NA
TGTGCCACCAGTGATTTGAGCGGGGGAGATACGCAGTATTTT | CATSDLSGGDTQYF | TRBJ2-3 | TRBV24-1 | TRBD2 | NA
TGTGCCAGCACCCCCTCCCTCCGGGACAGGGCAGAAAAACTGTTTTTT | CASTPSLRDRAEKLFF | TRBJ1-4 | TRBV6-1 | TRBD1 | few
TGTGCCAGCAGTTACACAGGGGGGGCTGAAGCTTTCTTT | CASSYTGGAEAFF | TRBJ1-1 | TRBV3-1 | TRBD1 | many
TGCAGTGCTAGCACTAGCGAAGGCACAGATACGCAGTATTTT | CSASTSEGTDTQYF | TRBJ2-3 | TRBV20-1 | TRBD2 | many
TGTGCCAGCAGCGCGACTACCGGGACAGGGGCGTACAATGAGCAGTTCTTC | CASSATTGTGAYNEQFF | TRBJ2-1 | TRBV7-3 | TRBD1 | NA
TGTGCCACCAGTGACCTCAAAGGACAGGGCACAGATACGCAGTATTTT | CATSDLKGQGTDTQYF | TRBJ2-3 | TRBV24-1 | TRBD1 | NA
TGTGCCAGCAGCGTGGGTTGGAATTCCTTTGGGGATAATGGCTACACCTTC | CASSVGWNSFGDNGYTF | TRBJ1-2 | TRBV7-2 | NA | many
TGTGCCAGCAGCTCGCTCTCCGGGACTAGCGGGTACGAGCAGTACTTC | CASSSLSGTSGYEQYF | TRBJ2-7 | TRBV7-9 | TRBD2 | NA
TGTGCCAGCAGCCAAGAAGCCCCGGCGGGGACAGATACGCAGTATTTT | CASSQEAPAGTDTQYF | TRBJ2-3 | TRBV3-1 | NA | many
TGTGCCAGCAGCGTAAGTACGGGACTAGCGGGATTCGAGCAGTACTTC | CASSVSTGLAGFEQYF | TRBJ2-7 | TRBV9 | TRBD2 | many
TGTGCCACCAGTGATCCGGGACAGGGAGGGTCCTATGGCTACACCTTC | CATSDPGQGGSYGYTF | TRBJ1-2 | TRBV24-1 | TRBD1 | many
TGCAGTGCTCGTGAACTAGCGGGTTCCTACAATGAGCAGTTCTTC | CSARELAGSYNEQFF | TRBJ2-1 | TRBV20-1 | TRBD2 | many
TGTGCCAGCAGTGAAACAGGAATTTTTACAGATACGCAGTATTTT | CASSETGIFTDTQYF | TRBJ2-3 | TRBV2 | NA | NA
TGTGCCAGCAGGGTAGGAATCGATGAGCAGTTCTTC | CASRVGIDEQFF | TRBJ2-1 | TRBV28 | NA | NA
TGTGCCAGCAGTGCTACAGGGGGACTCCTCTACGAGCAGTACTTC | CASSATGGLLYEQYF | TRBJ2-7 | TRBV2 | TRBD1 | many
TGTGCCAGCAGCCAAGTTCCGGGCAATCAGCCCCAGCATTTT | CASSQVPGNQPQHF | TRBJ1-5 | TRBV3-1 | NA | many
TGTGCCAGCAGTTCCACCCAGGACGAGCAAGCTTTCTTT | CASSSTQDEQAFF | TRBJ1-1 | TRBV7-9 | NA | NA
TGTGCCAGCAGTGGGACTAGCGGGAAGCTTACCGGGGAGCTGTTTTTT | CASSGTSGKLTGELFF | TRBJ2-2 | TRBV6-1 | TRBD2 | NA
TGCGCCAGCAGCTTGGACTTTAGGGGGGGCACTGAAGCTTTCTTT | CASSLDFRGGTEAFF | TRBJ1-1 | TRBV5-1 | NA | many
TGTGCCAGCAGACGTGACAGGGAATCTATTAACACTGAAGCTTTCTTT | CASRRDRESINTEAFF | TRBJ1-1 | TRBV7-9 | TRBD1 | many
TGCGCCGGCAGCCGAAGGTTATCGCGAGACAATGAGCAGTTCTTC | CAGSRRLSRDNEQFF | TRBJ2-1 | TRBV4-3 | NA | NA
TGTGCCAGCAGTTTTCGACAGGCCCCAAGCTCCTATAATTCACCCCTCCACTTT | CASSFRQAPSSYNSPLHF | TRBJ1-6 | TRBV27 | NA | NA
TGTGCCAGCAGTTTCTCCGGATTAAATGGCTACACCTTC | CASSFSGLNGYTF | TRBJ1-2 | TRBV12-3/TRBV12-4 | NA | many
TGTGCCAGCAGTTTTCGACAGGGCTTTGAAGCTTTCTTT | CASSFRQGFEAFF | TRBJ1-1 | TRBV28 | TRBD1 | NA
TGTGCCAGCAGCTTAGCTTTTCGCGTGACTAGCGAAGAGACCCAGTACTTC | CASSLAFRVTSEETQYF | TRBJ2-5 | TRBV7-6 | TRBD2 | NA
TGCGCCAGAGGACTAGCGGGAGGGTCCGATCTATCTACGCAGTATTTT | CARGLAGGSDLSTQYF | TRBJ2-3 | TRBV5-1 | TRBD2 | few
TGTGCCAGCAGTTTATCCCACAGGGGGAAGGGTGGCTACACCTTC | CASSLSHRGKGGYTF | TRBJ1-2 | TRBV28 | TRBD1 | many
TGCGCCAGCAGCCAGGAAACTATAGCGGGAGGGAGCACAGATACGCAGTATTTT | CASSQETIAGGSTDTQYF | TRBJ2-3 | TRBV4-3 | TRBD2 | few
TGTGCCAGCAGCCAAAATAGCGGGAGGAACACCGGGGAGCTGTTTTTT | CASSQNSGRNTGELFF | TRBJ2-2 | TRBV4-2 | TRBD2 | few
TGTGCCAGCAGTTTGCCGGGACAGTACTATGGCTACACCTTC | CASSLPGQYYGYTF | TRBJ1-2 | TRBV28 | TRBD1 | many
TGCGCCAGCAGCCAAGATTTGGGGGGTTTGGGTCAGCCCCAGTATTTT | CASSQDLGGLGQPQYF | TRBJ2-3 | TRBV4-3 | NA | NA